These 27 T cell receptor beta chains originate from one sample sequenced in a study of shared clonotypes between healthy human individuals. The data were produced by immunoSEQ multiplex PCR, yet TCRdb's version contains in-frame clones alone and is incomplete. The sample records approximately 180,000 clones, about 93% being singletons. The specimen was naive CD4+ T cells sorted from blood. Subset reported: CD45RA+ positively selected. These receptors originate from a woman aged 30 to 39 in good health.

The gene calls are TRBV6-5 and TRBJ2-5; no clear D. V was pared by 5 bases and J by 4 bases, with 5 bases between. Germline V CDR1 and CDR2: MNHEY, SVGAGI. The CDR3 is 11 residues long. The CDR3 loop reads CASSGAETQYF. CDR3 DNA: TGTGCCAGCAGTGGCGCAGAGACCCAGTACTTC.

The chain links TRBV19 to TRBJ1-4, with D possibly matching TRBD1 (5 bases). Trimming cost V 3 bases and J 4 bases, with 9 bases left between them. This CDR3 has 14 residues. Germline-derived CDR1 and CDR2 are LNHDA and SQIVND (reference sequence). CDR3 coding DNA: TGTGCCAGTAGTATCGTAGGGGTTAATGAAAAACTGTTTTTT. Its protein product is CASSIVGVNEKLFF.

The chain couples TRBV4-1 to TRBJ1-1, with TRBD1 matching over 7 bases. The CDR3 has 13 residues. With 5 bases clipped from V and 9 bases from J, the junction kept 9 bases outside the gene matches. Germline-derived CDR1 and CDR2 are MGHRA and YSYEKL. The CDR3 loop reads CASSIPGQKQAFF. The CDR3 DNA sequence: TGCGCCAGCAGCATTCCGGGACAGAAGCAAGCTTTCTTT.

The V and J genes are TRBV5-1 and TRBJ2-1; 9 bases align to TRBD1. The CDR3 is 17 amino acids. Germline CDR1 is SGHRS and CDR2 is YFSETQ. Trimming cost V 2 bases and J 5 bases; bases outside gene matches: 11. The CDR3 nucleotides read TGCGCCAGCAGCTTAAAAAGCCGGGACAGGGCGCACAATGAGCAGTTCTTC. This encodes CASSLKSRDRAHNEQFF. Based on the CDR3 plus reference TRBV5-1 and TRBJ2-1, the full variable domain is KAGVTQTPRYLIKTRGQQVTLSCSPISGHRSVSWYQQTPGQGLQFLFEYFSETQRNKGNFPGRFSGRQFSNSRSEMNVSTLELGDSALYLCASSLKSRDRAHNEQFFGPGTRLTVL.

This chain connects TRBV29-1 to TRBJ2-5, with 10 bases identical to TRBD2. The J call may be in error: the DNA end matches TRBJ2-7 better. The CDR3 totals 14 residues. CDR1 is SQVTM, CDR2 ANQGSEA, per germline. The CDR3 nucleotides are TGCAGCGCCGGAGGGTCTAGCGGGAGTTCCGAGCAGTACTTC. As protein: CSAGGSSGSSEQYF.

The count of this clone is one. The chain combines TRBV5-4 with TRBJ1-5, with unresolved D. This CDR3 has 13 residues. The V gene's germline CDR1 is SGHNT and CDR2 YYREEE (reference sequence). The V gene lost 0 bases and the J gene lost 6 bases, with 7 bases spanning the gap. CDR3 amino acids: CASSLEGRQPQHF. The DNA of the CDR3 is TGTGCCAGCAGCTTGGAAGGCCGTCAGCCCCAGCATTTT. Combining the CDR3 with reference TRBV5-4 and TRBJ1-5 gives the whole variable domain ETGVTQSPTHLIKTRGQQVTLRCSSQSGHNTVSWYQQALGQGPQFIFQYYREEENGRGNFPPRFSGLQFPNYSSELNVNALELDDSALYLCASSLEGRQPQHFGDGTRLSIL.

The chain employs TRBV9 and TRBJ2-2; 8 bases align to TRBD2. Germline CDR1 is SGDLS and CDR2 is YYNGEE. The CDR3 has 15 amino acids. J gave up 7 bases and V 0 bases, and 5 bases lay outside the gene matches. Written as DNA, the CDR3 is TGTGCCAGCAGCGTAGTCGGGAGGGCTTTCGGGGAGCTGTTTTTT. As protein: CASSVVGRAFGELFF.

V and J are TRBV30 and TRBJ1-1; weak D call: TRBD1 (5 bases). Between the trimmed V and J ends, which lost 7 bases and 11 bases, there was a span of 23 bases. Germline V gene data show CDR1 as GTSNPN and CDR2 as SVGIG (reference sequence). There are 13 residues in the CDR3. The DNA for the CDR3 is TGTGCCTTGGACGGGGGGGTCCTCTTGAGCGCTTTCTTT. Its protein product is CALDGGVLLSAFF.

J is TRBJ2-3 and V is TRBV29-1; possible D gene TRBD2, 6 bases. Trimming left V 3 bases short and J 6 bases short, with 16 bases between. Germline loops: CDR1 SQVTM, CDR2 ANQGSEA. The CDR3 contains 14 residues. CDR3 coding DNA: TGCAGCGTTGAGTTAGCCGGAGGGTTGGATACGCAGTATTTT. Translating it yields CSVELAGGLDTQYF.

V usage is TRBV19 and J usage is TRBJ1-2, with D hard to call. CDR3 length: 15 residues. V was pared by 2 bases and J by 4 bases, with 14 bases between. Germline CDR1 is LNHDA and CDR2 is SQIVND (reference sequence). The CDR3 protein is CASSIPGTKTYGYTF. CDR3 nucleotides: TGTGCCAGTAGTATACCGGGTACGAAAACCTATGGCTACACCTTC.

This chain uses TRBV5-1 with TRBJ2-1, with D possibly matching TRBD1 (6 bases). The CDR3 length is 12 residues. Trimming removed 4 bases at V and 9 bases at J, with 11 bases between. Germline V gene lookup returns CDR1 SGHRS and CDR2 YFSETQ. The CDR3 reads CASSTTGLEQFF. The CDR3 nucleotides are TGCGCCAGCAGCACCACAGGGCTTGAGCAGTTCTTC.

V and J are TRBV5-4 and TRBJ1-1; 8 bases map to TRBD1. The CDR3 covers 16 residues. J gave up 0 bases and V 0 bases, and 4 bases lay outside the gene matches. Germline V gives CDR1 SGHNT, CDR2 YYREEE (reference sequence). CDR3 region: CASSLAGGGMNTEAFF. In DNA, the CDR3 is TGTGCCAGCAGCTTGGCAGGGGGCGGTATGAACACTGAAGCTTTCTTT.

The chain couples TRBV25-1 to TRBJ1-1; D is ambiguous. CDR3 length equals 13 residues. Trimming removed 1 base at V and 8 bases at J, with 11 bases between. Germline V gene lookup returns CDR1 MGHDK and CDR2 SYGVNS. The CDR3 protein is CASSESGSREAFF. The CDR3 DNA reads TGTGCCAGCAGTGAATCGGGATCACGGGAAGCTTTCTTT. The whole variable domain, remainder taken from reference TRBV25-1 and TRBJ1-1, is EADIYQTPRYLVIGTGKKITLECSQTMGHDKMYWYQQDPGMELHLIHYSYGVNSTEKGDLSSESTVSRIRTEHFPLTLESARPSHTSQYLCASSESGSREAFFGQGTRLTVV.

This chain uses TRBV7-9 with TRBJ1-3; 7 nucleotides line up with TRBD1. From germline, CDR1 is SEHNR and CDR2 FQNEAQ (reference sequence). V lost 3 bases and J lost 3; bases outside the gene matches: 2. The CDR3 sequence is 14 residues long. CDR3 nucleotides: TGTGCCAGCAGCTTCGGGACAGATGGAAACACCATATATTTT. It yields the protein CASSFGTDGNTIYF.

The V call is TRBV15, the J call TRBJ2-5; TRBD2 matches 14 bases. V lost 4 bases, J lost 1 base, and 8 bases stayed unmatched. Germline CDR1 LNHNV, CDR2 YYDKDF (reference sequence). This CDR3 contains 18 residues. Here the CDR3 DNA reads TGTGCCACCAGCAACGTCCCGGGACTAGCGGGAGCCCAAGAGACCCAGTACTTC. It translates to CATSNVPGLAGAQETQYF.

The V gene is TRBV5-1, the J gene TRBJ1-4; weak D call: TRBD1 (5 bases). The germline V gene encodes CDR1 SGHRS and CDR2 YFSETQ. V lost 0 bases, J lost 4 bases, and 7 bases lay in between. The CDR3 is 14 amino acids. CDR3: CASSLVGGNEKLFF. CDR3 coding DNA: TGCGCCAGCAGCTTGGTCGGGGGTAATGAAAAACTGTTTTTT.

V usage is TRBV5-1 and J usage is TRBJ1-2, with D perhaps TRBD1 (6 bases). The CDR3 is 13 residues long. V was clipped by 0 bases and J by 4 bases, with 7 bases between them. Germline assignment: CDR1 SGHRS and CDR2 YFSETQ. CDR3 residues: CASSLDRAYGYTF. The CDR3 DNA reads as TGCGCCAGCAGCTTGGACAGGGCCTATGGCTACACCTTC. Based on the CDR3 plus reference TRBV5-1 and TRBJ1-2, the full variable domain is KAGVTQTPRYLIKTRGQQVTLSCSPISGHRSVSWYQQTPGQGLQFLFEYFSETQRNKGNFPGRFSGRQFSNSRSEMNVSTLELGDSALYLCASSLDRAYGYTFGSGTRLTVV.

CDR3 sequence (DNA): TGTGCCAGCAGCCCCACAGATTACGAGCAGTACTTC. This translates into CASSPTDYEQYF. The chain links TRBV7-9 to TRBJ2-7; the D is unclear. The germline V gene encodes CDR1 SEHNR and CDR2 FQNEAQ (reference sequence). The CDR3 is 12 residues long. Trimming removed 5 bases at V and 4 bases at J, with 9 bases between.

This clone was observed once. The chain combines TRBV7-8 with TRBJ2-7; 12 positions match TRBD2. V was clipped by 5 bases and J by 6 bases; unmatched bases: 11. The CDR3 contains 16 residues. Germline CDR1 and CDR2: SGHVS and FQNEAQ. CDR3 sequence (DNA): TGTGCCAGCAGCGCACCGAGACTAGCGGGAGAGGGCGAGCAGTACTTC. It specifies CASSAPRLAGEGEQYF.

J is TRBJ2-5 and V is TRBV7-6, with no clear D. Trimming took off 4 bases at V and 5 bases at J, with 11 bases between the two ends. CDR1 and CDR2 (germline): SGHVS, FNYEAQ. The CDR3 has 13 residues. CDR3 sequence reads: CASSSTPPETQYF. DNA of the CDR3: TGTGCCAGCAGCTCCACTCCTCCCGAGACCCAGTACTTC.

In regard to this clone: A junction end diverges from the germline sequence, so it may reflect a read error. The rearrangement uses TRBV6-1 and TRBJ1-5; TRBD1 agrees at 11 bases. The CDR3 is 15 amino acids. Germline V lookup: CDR1 MNHNS, CDR2 SASEGT. The CDR3 DNA follows: TGTGCCAGCAGGGAAGGACAGGGGGCCTTTCAGCCCCAGCATTTT. Its protein is CASREGQGAFQPQHF.

The chain has TRBV28 and TRBJ1-2, with 10 bases aligning to TRBD1. This CDR3 spans 17 amino acids. Germline V gives CDR1 MDHEN, CDR2 SYDVKM. Trimming cost V 6 bases and J 4 bases; bases outside gene matches: 14. The CDR3 loop is CASRPTGTGAKIYGYTF. As DNA, the CDR3 is TGTGCCAGCAGACCCACCGGGACAGGGGCGAAAATCTATGGCTACACCTTC.

This clone was observed once. The chain has TRBV27 and TRBJ2-3; maybe TRBD2 (5 bases). V lost 7 bases and J lost 0, with 11 bases in between. Per germline, CDR1 MNHEY and CDR2 SMNVEV (reference sequence). This CDR3 is built from 14 residues. Here the CDR3 reads CASTSGISTDTQYF. CDR3 coding DNA: TGTGCCAGCACCTCGGGGATTAGCACAGATACGCAGTATTTT.

The V call is TRBV18, the J call TRBJ2-2; 10 bases match TRBD1. The CDR3 covers 15 residues. Germline V gene sequence: CDR1 KGHSH, CDR2 LQKENI. V shed 3 bases and J 6 bases; nucleotides not matched to a gene: 4. CDR3 region: CASSPGTGEAGELFF. The CDR3 DNA sequence: TGTGCCAGCTCACCCGGGACAGGGGAAGCCGGGGAGCTGTTTTTT.

The chain employs TRBV4-1 and TRBJ2-2, with 8 bases fitting TRBD2. The V segment lost 0 bases and the J segment 3 bases; nucleotides outside the gene matches: 12. Per germline, CDR1 MGHRA and CDR2 YSYEKL. The CDR3 spans 19 residues. As DNA, the CDR3 is TGCGCCAGCAGCCAAGAGGCTCCGGCAGAGACTAGCGACACCGGGGAGCTGTTTTTT. The encoded protein is CASSQEAPAETSDTGELFF.

The V and J genes are TRBV5-8 and TRBJ2-1, with a weak D call TRBD2 (6 bases). Trimming took 1 base from V and 7 from J, leaving 12 bases between them. In germline, CDR1 is SGHTS, CDR2 YDEGEE. The CDR3 is 14 residues long. The CDR3: CASSLTGSYNEQFF. CDR3 in DNA: TGTGCCAGCAGCTTGACCGGGAGTTATAATGAGCAGTTCTTC. Filled out from reference TRBV5-8 and TRBJ2-1, the complete variable domain reads EAGVTQSPTHLIKTRGQQATLRCSPISGHTSVYWYQQALGLGLQFLLWYDEGEERNRGNFPPRFSGRQFPNYSSELNVNALELEDSALYLCASSLTGSYNEQFFGPGTRLTVL.

The gene calls are TRBV27 and TRBJ1-2, with a weak D call TRBD1 (6 bases). The CDR3 runs 15 residues. Germline CDR1 is MNHEY and CDR2 is SMNVEV (reference sequence). Trimming stripped 6 bases from V and 4 bases from J, with 18 bases between. In DNA, the CDR3 is TGTGCCAGCAGATCACAGGGTCACCTATCCTATGGCTACACCTTC. Its protein is CASRSQGHLSYGYTF.